One sample yielded the 16 T cell receptor beta chains listed below, sequenced in a study of T cells in Graves' hyperthyroidism and ophthalmopathy. RNA transcripts were the template for amplifying TCR beta CDR3 regions. HTBI primers were employed in a first-round RT-PCR of the TCR CDR3. TCRdb reprocessed the multiplex PCR reads with MiXCR, giving one entry per CDR3 protein. The sample consists of about 400,000 distinct CDR3 sequences, 14% to 15% of them appearing once. The sample consisted of blood. Every receptor here comes from a woman aged 25 to 45 with Graves' hyperthyroidism.

This chain links TRBV7-2 with TRBJ2-7; D is unclear. The CDR3 contains 15 residues. Germline assignment: CDR1 SGHTA and CDR2 FQGNSA. Trimming removed 1 base from V and 3 bases from J, with 13 bases in between. CDR3 region: CASSLGLSLRYEQYF. DNA of the CDR3: TGTGCCAGCAGCTTAGGGCTCAGCCTTCGCTACGAGCAGTACTTC. Using reference TRBV7-2 and TRBJ2-7 for the parts outside the CDR3, the full variable domain is GAGVSQSPSNKVTEKGKDVELRCDPISGHTALYWYRQSLGQGLEFLIYFQGNSAPDKSGLPSDRFSAERTGGSVSTLTIQRTQQEDSAVYLCASSLGLSLRYEQYFGPGTRLTVT.

This clonotype has just a few counts. The final CDR3 position lacks the conserved phenylalanine or tryptophan, pointing to a likely read error. This sequence joins TRBV20-1 and TRBJ2-5, with 8 bases matching TRBD2. The CDR3 contains 13 residues. The trim removed 4 bases at V and 1 base at J, leaving 2 bases unmatched. From germline, CDR1 is DFQATT and CDR2 SNEGSKA (reference sequence). Written as DNA, the CDR3 is TGCAGTGCTAATAGCGGGGCCCAAGAGACCCAGTACCTC. Amino acids: CSANSGAQETQYL.

About this clonotype: A much larger clone sits a single nucleotide away, making a read error possible. The chain joins TRBV2 to TRBJ1-1; the match to TRBD1 covers 7 bases. Trimming at V came to 6 bases and at J to 6 bases, leaving 10 bases not matched to a gene. Germline loops: CDR1 SNHLY, CDR2 FYNNEI. The CDR3 totals 14 residues. CDR3 sequence reads: CASRVDRVDAEAFF. The CDR3 DNA is TGTGCCAGCAGGGTCGACAGGGTTGACGCTGAAGCTTTCTTT.

This clonotype occurred a few times. The chain has TRBV5-1 and TRBJ1-1; TRBD1 matches 10 bases. CDR1 and CDR2 (germline): SGHRS, YFSETQ. Trimming cost V 4 bases and J 10 bases; bases outside gene matches: 10. This CDR3 has 14 residues. The CDR3 DNA is TGCGCCAGCAGCCGCCCGGGACAGGGGACGGGAGCTTTCTTT. Translated: CASSRPGQGTGAFF.

The rearrangement joins TRBV28 to TRBJ2-3; maybe TRBD2 (6 bases). In germline, CDR1 is MDHEN, CDR2 SYDVKM. Trimming shortened V by 3 bases and J by 2 bases, and 15 bases separated the two germline ends. The CDR3 spans 16 residues. CDR3 sequence reads: CASSFQEGTYTDTQYF. The CDR3, as DNA: TGTGCCAGCAGTTTTCAGGAGGGGACTTACACAGATACGCAGTATTTT.

The sample holds a few counts of this clonotype. The rearrangement uses TRBV19 and TRBJ2-2; D gene unclear. The CDR3 is made up of 13 amino acids. Between the trimmed V and J ends, which lost 6 bases and 6 bases, there was a span of 11 bases. The germline V gene encodes CDR1 LNHDA and CDR2 SQIVND (reference sequence). CDR3 residues: CASRAPGPGELFF. In nucleotides, the CDR3 is TGTGCCAGTAGAGCACCCGGCCCCGGGGAGCTGTTTTTT.

The table lists this clonotype with many counts. The chain recombines TRBV6-1 with TRBJ2-3, with 13 nucleotides matching TRBD2. The length of the CDR3 is 16 residues. From germline, CDR1 is MNHNS and CDR2 SASEGT. The junction had 8 bases not matched to a gene; V was cut back by 7 bases and J by 4 bases. Written as DNA, the CDR3 is TGTGCCAGCACCCGGAAACTAGCGGGAGGGGCAGATACGCAGTATTTT. Translated: CASTRKLAGGADTQYF.

J is TRBJ2-3 and V is TRBV9; 11 bases are shared with TRBD2. This CDR3 has 17 amino acids. V lost 0 bases, J lost 4 bases, and 7 bases stayed unmatched. Germline CDR1 reads SGDLS; CDR2 reads YYNGEE. In DNA form, the CDR3 reads TGTGCCAGCAGCGTAGCTGGGATAGCGGGAGGGCCAGATACGCAGTATTTT. Translating gives CASSVAGIAGGPDTQYF.

The chain uses TRBV7-2 and TRBJ2-2, with a tentative D call TRBD2 (5 bases). The CDR3 consists of 16 residues. From germline, CDR1 is SGHTA and CDR2 FQGNSA. The germline V and J ends were trimmed by 2 bases and 5 bases, with 15 bases remaining between them. This chain's CDR3 is CASSLMRLAVTGELFF. As DNA, the CDR3 is TGTGCCAGCAGCTTAATGAGGCTAGCCGTAACCGGGGAGCTGTTTTTT.

In DNA form, the CDR3 reads TGCAGTGCTAGAAAGGGACTGCGACCCTACGAGCAGTACTTC. It encodes CSARKGLRPYEQYF. The V call is TRBV20-1, the J call TRBJ2-7, with a tentative D call TRBD2 (6 bases). Germline lookup yields CDR1 DFQATT and CDR2 SNEGSKA (reference sequence). V lost 2 bases, J lost 2 bases, and 13 bases lay in between. The CDR3 sequence is 14 residues long.

In its sample, this clonotype was seen many times. The rearrangement joins TRBV18 to TRBJ2-7, with D hard to call. This CDR3 spans 16 amino acids. V dropped 0 bases and J dropped 2 bases, with 14 bases sitting between them. The germline V gene encodes CDR1 KGHSH and CDR2 LQKENI. CDR3 nucleotides: TGTGCCAGCTCACCACCTACATCCCGGGTAGCCTACGAGCAGTACTTC. It is translated as CASSPPTSRVAYEQYF.

The rearrangement uses TRBV19 and TRBJ1-6, with D unresolved. The CDR3 has 12 amino acids. Per germline, CDR1 LNHDA and CDR2 SQIVND (reference sequence). V was clipped by 8 bases and J by 8 bases, with 10 bases between them. In DNA form, the CDR3 reads TGTGCCAGTCGAGCCCGGGATTCACCCCTCCACTTT. Protein product: CASRARDSPLHF.

In its sample, this clonotype was seen a few times. V is TRBV7-9 and J is TRBJ2-1; TRBD2 matches at 8 bases. The junction had 11 bases not matched to a gene; V was cut back by 5 bases and J by 8 bases. The CDR3 loop spans 15 amino acids. Germline V gene lookup returns CDR1 SEHNR and CDR2 FQNEAQ (reference sequence). The CDR3 sequence is CASSPLIGGADEQFF. The CDR3 DNA reads as TGTGCCAGCAGCCCCCTCATCGGGGGGGCCGATGAGCAGTTCTTC.

This clonotype was seen a few times. CDR3 bases: TGTGCCAGCAGCCCAACGGACAGGGATGGCGGCTACACCTTC. Its translation is CASSPTDRDGGYTF. V and J are TRBV7-9 and TRBJ1-2; TRBD1 matches 8 bases. Germline lookup yields CDR1 SEHNR and CDR2 FQNEAQ (reference sequence). The CDR3 runs to 14 residues. The junction had 10 bases not matched to a gene; V was cut back by 5 bases and J by 8 bases.

This clonotype was detected many times. The gene calls are TRBV18 and TRBJ2-1; no reliable D call. Germline V lookup: CDR1 KGHSH, CDR2 LQKENI. Trimming left V 1 base short and J 3 bases short, with 7 bases between. This CDR3 is built from 14 residues. The CDR3 DNA reads as TGTGCCAGCTCACCACGGACGATCTACAATGAGCAGTTCTTC. Its protein is CASSPRTIYNEQFF.

This clonotype has ten or more counts. The chain is built from TRBV5-1 and TRBJ2-5, with D tentatively TRBD1 or TRBD2 (5 bases each). Germline-derived CDR1 and CDR2 are SGHRS and YFSETQ. V was shortened by 0 bases and J by 7 bases, with 22 bases between the two germline ends. The CDR3 consists of 17 residues. CDR3 coding DNA: TGCGCCAGCAGCTTGGATGCCTCCGGGACCGCGCAGGGGACCCAGTACTTC. It translates to CASSLDASGTAQGTQYF.